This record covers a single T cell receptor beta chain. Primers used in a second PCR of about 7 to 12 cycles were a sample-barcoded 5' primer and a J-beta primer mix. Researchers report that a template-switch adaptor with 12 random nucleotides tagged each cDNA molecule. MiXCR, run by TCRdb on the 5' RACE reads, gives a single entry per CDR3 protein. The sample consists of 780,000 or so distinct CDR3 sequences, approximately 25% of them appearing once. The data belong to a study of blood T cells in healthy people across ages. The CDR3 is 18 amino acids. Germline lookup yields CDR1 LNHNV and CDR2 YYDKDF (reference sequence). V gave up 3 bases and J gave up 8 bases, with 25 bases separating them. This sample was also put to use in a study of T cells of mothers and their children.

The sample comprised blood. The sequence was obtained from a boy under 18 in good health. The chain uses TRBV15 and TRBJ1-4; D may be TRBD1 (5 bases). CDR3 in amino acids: CATSRKGMAGQKSEKLFF. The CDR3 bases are TGTGCCACCAGCAGGAAAGGGATGGCTGGACAAAAAAGCGAAAAACTGTTTTTT.